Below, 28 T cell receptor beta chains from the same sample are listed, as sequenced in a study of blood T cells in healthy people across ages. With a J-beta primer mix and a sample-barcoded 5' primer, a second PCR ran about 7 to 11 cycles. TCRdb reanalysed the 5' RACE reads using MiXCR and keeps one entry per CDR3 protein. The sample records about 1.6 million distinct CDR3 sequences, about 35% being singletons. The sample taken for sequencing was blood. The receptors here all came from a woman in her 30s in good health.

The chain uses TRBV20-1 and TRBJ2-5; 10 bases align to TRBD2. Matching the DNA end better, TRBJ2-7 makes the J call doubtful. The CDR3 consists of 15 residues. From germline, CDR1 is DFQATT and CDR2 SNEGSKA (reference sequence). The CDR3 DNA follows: TGCAGTGCTCATAAAAGCGGGAGGGCCGGGTACGAGCAGTACTTC. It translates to CSAHKSGRAGYEQYF.

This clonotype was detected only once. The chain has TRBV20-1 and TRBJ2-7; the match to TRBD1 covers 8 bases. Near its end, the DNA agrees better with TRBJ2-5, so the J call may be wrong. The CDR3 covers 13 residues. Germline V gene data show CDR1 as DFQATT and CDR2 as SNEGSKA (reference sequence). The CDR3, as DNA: TGCAGTGCTGGACTGGACAGGGCAGAGACCCAGTACTTC. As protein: CSAGLDRAETQYF.

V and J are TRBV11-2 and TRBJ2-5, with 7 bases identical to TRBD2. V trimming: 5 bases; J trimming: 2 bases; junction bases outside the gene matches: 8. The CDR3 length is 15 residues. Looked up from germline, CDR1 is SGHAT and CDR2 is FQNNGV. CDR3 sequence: CASSPSGVRQETQYF. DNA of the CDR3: TGTGCCAGCAGCCCTAGCGGAGTGAGACAAGAGACCCAGTACTTC. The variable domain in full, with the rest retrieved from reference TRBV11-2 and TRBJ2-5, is EAGVAQSPRYKIIEKRQSVAFWCNPISGHATLYWYQQILGQGPKLLIQFQNNGVVDDSQLPKDRFSAERLKGVDSTLKIQPAKLEDSAVYLCASSPSGVRQETQYFGPGTRLLVL.

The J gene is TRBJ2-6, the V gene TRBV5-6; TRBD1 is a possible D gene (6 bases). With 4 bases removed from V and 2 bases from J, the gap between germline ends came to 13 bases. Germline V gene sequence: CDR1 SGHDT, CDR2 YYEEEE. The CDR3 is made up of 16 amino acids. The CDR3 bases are TGTGCCAGCAGCGCTCAGGGGCTCCCTGGGGCCAACGTCCTGACTTTC. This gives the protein CASSAQGLPGANVLTF.

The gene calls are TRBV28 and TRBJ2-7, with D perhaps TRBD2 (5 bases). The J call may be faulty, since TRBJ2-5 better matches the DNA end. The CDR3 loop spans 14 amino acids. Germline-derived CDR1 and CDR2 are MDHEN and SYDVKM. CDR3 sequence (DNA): TGTGCCAGCGTTGGGAGTACTAGGGCCGAGACCCAGTACTTC. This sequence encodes CASVGSTRAETQYF.

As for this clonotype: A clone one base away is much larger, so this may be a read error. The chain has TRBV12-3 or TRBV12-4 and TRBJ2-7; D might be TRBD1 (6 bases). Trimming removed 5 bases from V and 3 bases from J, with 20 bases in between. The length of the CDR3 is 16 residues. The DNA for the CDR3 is TGTGCCAGCAGTCACAAGGCAGGGGAACCCCTCTACGAGCAGTACTTC. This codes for CASSHKAGEPLYEQYF.

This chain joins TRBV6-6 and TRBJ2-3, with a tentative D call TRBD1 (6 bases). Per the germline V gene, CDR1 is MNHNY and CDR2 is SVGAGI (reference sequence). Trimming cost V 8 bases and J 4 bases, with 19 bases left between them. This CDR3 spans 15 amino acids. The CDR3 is CASSPAASGADTQYF. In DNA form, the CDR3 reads TGTGCCAGCTCCCCCGCGGCCTCAGGGGCAGATACGCAGTATTTT.

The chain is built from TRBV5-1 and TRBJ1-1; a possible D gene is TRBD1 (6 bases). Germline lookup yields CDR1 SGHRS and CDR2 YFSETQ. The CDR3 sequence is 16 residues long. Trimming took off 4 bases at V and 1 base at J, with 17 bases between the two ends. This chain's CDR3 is CASSPNTGTTNTEAFF. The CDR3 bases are TGCGCCAGCAGCCCGAATACCGGGACAACGAACACTGAAGCTTTCTTT.

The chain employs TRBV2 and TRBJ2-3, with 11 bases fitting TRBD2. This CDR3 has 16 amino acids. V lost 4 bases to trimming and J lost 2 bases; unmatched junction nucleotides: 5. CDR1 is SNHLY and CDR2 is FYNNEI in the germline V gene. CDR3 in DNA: TGTGCCAGCAGTGGTGGACTAGCGGGTTTCACAGATACGCAGTATTTT. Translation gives CASSGGLAGFTDTQYF.

DNA for the CDR3: TGTGCCAGCAGCTTAGGGACAGGGGGCAAGACACTAACCTACAATGAGCAGTTCTTC. It encodes CASSLGTGGKTLTYNEQFF. The genes are TRBV7-3 and TRBJ2-1, with 12 bases that match TRBD1. The V gene's germline CDR1 is SGHTA and CDR2 FQGTGA. V lost 2 bases to trimming and J lost 2 bases; unmatched junction nucleotides: 10. This CDR3 is 19 amino acids long.

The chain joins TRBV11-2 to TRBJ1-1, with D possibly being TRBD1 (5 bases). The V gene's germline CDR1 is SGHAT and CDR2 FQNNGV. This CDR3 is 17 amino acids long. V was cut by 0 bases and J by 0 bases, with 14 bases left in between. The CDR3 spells CASSLDRAGRMNTEAFF. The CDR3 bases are TGTGCCAGCAGCTTAGATAGGGCAGGGAGGATGAACACTGAAGCTTTCTTT.

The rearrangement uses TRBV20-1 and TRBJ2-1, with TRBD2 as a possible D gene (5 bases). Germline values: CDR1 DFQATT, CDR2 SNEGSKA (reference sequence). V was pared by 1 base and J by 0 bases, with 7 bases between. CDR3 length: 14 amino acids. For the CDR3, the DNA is TGCAGTGCTAGAGTGGGGAGCTCCTACAATGAGCAGTTCTTC. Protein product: CSARVGSSYNEQFF.

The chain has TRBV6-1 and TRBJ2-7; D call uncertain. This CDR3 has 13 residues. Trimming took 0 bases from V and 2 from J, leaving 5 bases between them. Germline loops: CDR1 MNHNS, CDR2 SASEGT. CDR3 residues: CASSEAIPYEQYF. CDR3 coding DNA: TGTGCCAGCAGTGAAGCTATACCCTACGAGCAGTACTTC.

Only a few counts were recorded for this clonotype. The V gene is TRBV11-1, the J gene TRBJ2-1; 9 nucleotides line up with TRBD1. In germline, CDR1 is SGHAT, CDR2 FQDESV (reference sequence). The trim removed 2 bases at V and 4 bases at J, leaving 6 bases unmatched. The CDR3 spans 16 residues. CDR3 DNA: TGTGCCAGCAGCTTAACAATGGGACAGGGATACAATGAGCAGTTCTTC. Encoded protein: CASSLTMGQGYNEQFF.

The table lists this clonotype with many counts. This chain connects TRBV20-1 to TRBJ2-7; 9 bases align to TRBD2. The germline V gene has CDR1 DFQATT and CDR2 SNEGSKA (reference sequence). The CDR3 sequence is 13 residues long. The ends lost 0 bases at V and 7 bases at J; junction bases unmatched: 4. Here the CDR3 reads CSAREGLAREQYF. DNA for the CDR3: TGCAGTGCTAGAGAAGGACTAGCGAGAGAGCAGTACTTC.

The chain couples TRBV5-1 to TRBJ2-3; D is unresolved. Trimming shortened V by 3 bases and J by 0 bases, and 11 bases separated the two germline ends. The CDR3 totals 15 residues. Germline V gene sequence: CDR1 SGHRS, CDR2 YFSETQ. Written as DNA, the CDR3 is TGCGCCAGCAGCTCCCTTGGTCCTAGCACAGATACGCAGTATTTT. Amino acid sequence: CASSSLGPSTDTQYF.

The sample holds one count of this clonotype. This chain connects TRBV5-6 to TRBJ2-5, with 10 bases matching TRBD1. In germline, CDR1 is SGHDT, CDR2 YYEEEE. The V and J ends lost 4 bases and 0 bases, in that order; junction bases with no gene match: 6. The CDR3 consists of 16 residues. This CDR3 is CASSGTGEGDQETQYF. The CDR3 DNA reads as TGTGCCAGCAGCGGGACAGGGGAGGGTGACCAAGAGACCCAGTACTTC.

The CDR3 sequence: CASRMGASPFGDTQYF. CDR3 DNA sequence: TGTGCCAGCAGGATGGGGGCCTCCCCCTTTGGAGATACGCAGTATTTT. The chain combines TRBV27 with TRBJ2-3; the D gene is possibly TRBD1 (6 bases). The CDR3 runs 16 residues. Germline-derived CDR1 and CDR2 are MNHEY and SMNVEV (reference sequence). Deletions cut 6 bases from V and 5 bases from J, with 21 bases between.

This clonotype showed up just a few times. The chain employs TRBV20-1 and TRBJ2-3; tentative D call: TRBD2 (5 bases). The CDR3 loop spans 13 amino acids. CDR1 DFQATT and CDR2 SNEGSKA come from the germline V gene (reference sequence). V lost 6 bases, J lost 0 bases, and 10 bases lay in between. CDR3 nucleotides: TGCAGTGCCTCCGACTATAGCACAGATACGCAGTATTTT. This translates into CSASDYSTDTQYF.

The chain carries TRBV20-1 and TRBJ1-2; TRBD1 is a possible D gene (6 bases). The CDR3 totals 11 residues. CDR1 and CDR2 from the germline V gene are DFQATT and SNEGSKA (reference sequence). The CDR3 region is CTKGGGGGYTF. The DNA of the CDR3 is TGCACCAAAGGGGGGGGAGGCGGCTACACCTTC.

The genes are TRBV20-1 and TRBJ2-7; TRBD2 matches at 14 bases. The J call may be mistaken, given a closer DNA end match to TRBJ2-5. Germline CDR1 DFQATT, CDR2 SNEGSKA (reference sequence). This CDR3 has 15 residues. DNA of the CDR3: TGCAGTGCCATGGGACTAGCGGGAGTCCAAGAGACCCAGTACTTC. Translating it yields CSAMGLAGVQETQYF.

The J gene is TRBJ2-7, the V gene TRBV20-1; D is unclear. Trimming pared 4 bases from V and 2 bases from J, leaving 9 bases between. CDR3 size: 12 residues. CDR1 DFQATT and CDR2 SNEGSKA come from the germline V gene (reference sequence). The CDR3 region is CSAKGRTYEQYF. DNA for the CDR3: TGCAGTGCTAAGGGCCGCACCTACGAGCAGTACTTC.

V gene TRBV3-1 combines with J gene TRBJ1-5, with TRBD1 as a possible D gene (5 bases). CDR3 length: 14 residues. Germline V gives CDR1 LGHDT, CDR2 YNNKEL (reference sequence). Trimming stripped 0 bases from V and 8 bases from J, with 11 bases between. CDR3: CASSQDRGGEPQHF. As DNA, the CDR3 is TGTGCCAGCAGCCAAGACCGGGGCGGCGAGCCCCAGCATTTT. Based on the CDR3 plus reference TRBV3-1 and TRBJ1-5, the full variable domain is DTAVSQTPKYLVTQMGNDKSIKCEQNLGHDTMYWYKQDSKKFLKIMFSYNNKELIINETVPNRFSPKSPDKAHLNLHINSLELGDSAVYFCASSQDRGGEPQHFGDGTRLSIL.

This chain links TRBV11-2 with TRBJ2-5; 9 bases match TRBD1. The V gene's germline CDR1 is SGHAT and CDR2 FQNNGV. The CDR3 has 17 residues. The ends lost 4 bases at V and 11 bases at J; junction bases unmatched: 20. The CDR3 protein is CASSSGGTGRRYNEQYF. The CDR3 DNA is TGTGCCAGCAGCTCGGGTGGGACAGGGCGGAGGTACAATGAGCAGTACTTC.

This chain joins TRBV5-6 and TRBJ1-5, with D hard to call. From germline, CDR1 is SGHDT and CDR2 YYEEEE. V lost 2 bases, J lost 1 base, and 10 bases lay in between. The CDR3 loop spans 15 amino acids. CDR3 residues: CASSFRAKSNQPQHF. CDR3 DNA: TGTGCCAGCAGCTTTCGTGCCAAGAGCAATCAGCCCCAGCATTTT.

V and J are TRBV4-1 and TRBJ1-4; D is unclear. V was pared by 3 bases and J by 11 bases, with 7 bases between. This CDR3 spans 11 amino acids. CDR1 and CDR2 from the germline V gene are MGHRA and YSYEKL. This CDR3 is CASSHYGKLFF. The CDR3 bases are TGCGCCAGCAGCCACTATGGGAAACTGTTTTTT.

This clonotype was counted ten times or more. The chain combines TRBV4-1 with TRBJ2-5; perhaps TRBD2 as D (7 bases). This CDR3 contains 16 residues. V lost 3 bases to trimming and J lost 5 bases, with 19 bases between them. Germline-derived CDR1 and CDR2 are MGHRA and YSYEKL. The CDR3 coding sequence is TGCGCCAGCAGCCAGGGGGGGGGGCTAGCGTGGGAGACCCAGTACTTC. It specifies CASSQGGGLAWETQYF.

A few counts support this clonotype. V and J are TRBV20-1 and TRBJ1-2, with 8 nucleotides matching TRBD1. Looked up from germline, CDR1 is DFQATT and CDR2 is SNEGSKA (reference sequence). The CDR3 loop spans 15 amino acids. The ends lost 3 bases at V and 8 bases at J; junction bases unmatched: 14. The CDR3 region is CSASRKGQGGGGYTF. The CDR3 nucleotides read TGCAGTGCTAGTCGAAAAGGACAGGGCGGCGGCGGCTACACCTTC.